The clone carrying this TCR beta chain has more than one count but fewer than ten. Antigen specificity is unknown. TCRdb used MiXCR to reprocess the 5' RACE reads, holding one entry per CDR3 protein. Among roughly 200,000 distinct CDR3 sequences, about 9.2% were seen once, and the ten largest hold 3.5% to 4%. These data are taken from a study of T-cell memory formation after mild COVID-19. CDR3 length: 16 residues. CDR1 and CDR2 from the germline V gene are KGHSH and LQKENI. V was cut by 0 bases and J by 2 bases, with 13 bases left in between. Study outcomes and limitations: Among clones contracting day 15 to 85, CD4/CD8 was balanced, whereas later expanders leaned CD4+.

Sample: PBMCs or a T cell subset sorted from them (not recorded which). The sequence was obtained from a young man who had mild COVID-19 (a few samples of this study predate the infection). Cell type and time point are not known. The chain is built from TRBV18 and TRBJ2-5; D ambiguous. CDR3 amino acids: CASSPPARLGQETQYF. The CDR3 DNA follows: TGTGCCAGCTCACCACCGGCACGGCTGGGGCAAGAGACCCAGTACTTC.